The sequence of this T cell receptor (beta chain) was determined in a study of T cell responses to AZD1222 COVID-19 vaccine. Method: immunoSEQ multiplex PCR; TCRdb's copy keeps in-frame clones and lacks some. The sample consists of 100,000 to 120,000 clones, about four fifths of them appearing once. The CDR3 spans 13 residues. From germline, CDR1 is LGHNA and CDR2 YSLEER. With 4 bases removed from V and 4 bases from J, the gap between germline ends came to 10 bases. Source: peripheral blood, taken on day 0 of AZD1222 vaccination. The rearrangement links TRBV4-3 to TRBJ1-1; a weak D match, TRBD1 (6 bases). This clonotype was sampled from an adult in good health. The CDR3 coding sequence is TGCGCCAGCAGCCGGAACAGGGTCACTGAAGCTTTCTTT. Translating it yields CASSRNRVTEAFF.